A single sample gave rise to the 10 T cell receptor beta chains below, sequenced in a study of T cells in Graves' hyperthyroidism and ophthalmopathy. The investigators amplified TCR beta CDR3 regions from RNA transcripts. The primer set for the first-round RT-PCR of the TCR CDR3 was HTBI. Each CDR3 protein is one row after TCRdb ran MiXCR on the multiplex PCR reads. The sample has more than 150,000 distinct CDR3 sequences; 17% are singletons. Sequenced: blood. The receptors come from a woman aged 45 to 65 with Graves' hyperthyroidism.

This clonotype showed up many times. This chain joins TRBV2 and TRBJ1-1; D is undetermined. CDR3 length equals 11 residues. Trimming cost V 5 bases and J 3 bases, with 4 bases left between them. Germline V gives CDR1 SNHLY, CDR2 FYNNEI. DNA for the CDR3: TGTGCCAGCAGTCGGGACACTGAAGCTTTCTTT. It is translated as CASSRDTEAFF.

This chain uses TRBV3-2 with TRBJ1-2; TRBD1 is the table's D call, not checked against the DNA. TRBV3-2 is labeled a pseudogene. The CDR3 length is 12 residues. The CDR3 here is CASSHSPGLGTF. Written as DNA, the CDR3 is TGTGCCAGCAGCCACTCCCCTGGCCTCGGAACCTTC.

This clonotype showed up many times. The chain couples TRBV6-1 to TRBJ2-2, with TRBD1 identical over 10 bases. Germline V gene sequence: CDR1 MNHNS, CDR2 SASEGT. The CDR3 is made up of 15 amino acids. V gave up 7 bases and J gave up 6 bases; unmatched junction bases: 8. This chain's CDR3 is CASKTGTGEAGELFF. The CDR3 DNA reads as TGTGCCAGCAAAACCGGGACAGGGGAAGCCGGGGAGCTGTTTTTT.

This clonotype has a count of ten or more. The V gene is TRBV29-1, the J gene TRBJ2-7, with D perhaps TRBD1 (5 bases). V lost 5 bases to trimming and J lost 0 bases, with 11 bases between them. The CDR3 contains 13 residues. Per germline, CDR1 SQVTM and CDR2 ANQGSEA. CDR3 loop: CSVTGPLSYEQYF. In DNA form, the CDR3 reads TGCAGCGTTACAGGTCCCCTCTCCTACGAGCAGTACTTC.

This clonotype was detected only a few times. The chain recombines TRBV4-3 with TRBJ2-1, with 10 bases identical to TRBD1. CDR3 length equals 15 residues. From germline, CDR1 is LGHNA and CDR2 YSLEER. The junction had 14 bases not matched to a gene; V was cut back by 10 bases and J by 8 bases. CDR3 region: CATSRGTGEFDEQFF. CDR3 nucleotides: TGCGCCACCTCGCGAGGGACAGGGGAATTCGATGAGCAGTTCTTC.

In its sample, this clonotype was seen a few times. DNA of the CDR3: TGTGCCAGTAGTATCACCATCACCGGCAGCGGGAGGCCCCAGCATTTT. Protein sequence: CASSITITGSGRPQHF. The V gene is TRBV19, the J gene TRBJ1-5, with D unresolved. The CDR3 runs 16 residues. Germline V gene sequence: CDR1 LNHDA, CDR2 SQIVND (reference sequence). V was shortened by 3 bases and J by 9 bases, with 21 bases between the two germline ends.

This clonotype was detected many times. The V and J genes are TRBV19 and TRBJ1-1; TRBD1 matches 8 bases. Trimming removed 5 bases from V and 1 base from J; junction bases left unmatched: 9. This CDR3 has 16 residues. CDR1 and CDR2 from the germline V gene are LNHDA and SQIVND (reference sequence). CDR3 protein: CASSSLRQGANTEAFF. The CDR3 DNA reads TGTGCCAGTAGTTCTCTTCGGCAGGGGGCGAACACTGAAGCTTTCTTT.

This clonotype was counted ten times or more. The V call is TRBV6-1, the J call TRBJ1-4, with D hard to call. V was shortened by 5 bases and J by 0 bases, with 13 bases between the two germline ends. This CDR3 comprises 16 residues. Germline V gene sequence: CDR1 MNHNS, CDR2 SASEGT. The CDR3 is CASSWTLSATNEKLFF. CDR3 bases: TGTGCCAGCAGTTGGACCCTGTCGGCAACTAATGAAAAACTGTTTTTT.

The chain uses TRBV18 and TRBJ1-2; D ambiguous. The V gene's germline CDR1 is KGHSH and CDR2 LQKENI. The CDR3 loop spans 16 amino acids. Trimming left V 1 base short and J 5 bases short, with 17 bases between. CDR3 sequence (DNA): TGTGCCAGCTCACCACAGTCGGTGAATTCCGCTTATGGCTACACCTTC. Protein sequence: CASSPQSVNSAYGYTF.

The chain employs TRBV4-2 and TRBJ1-2, with D possibly matching TRBD1 (5 bases). Germline V CDR1 and CDR2: LGHNA, YNFKEQ. Trimming left V 0 bases short and J 6 bases short, with 17 bases between. The CDR3 extends over 16 amino acids. The CDR3 DNA is TGTGCCAGCAGCCAAGATATGGGGCGTCAGACGCATGGCTACACCTTC. The encoded protein is CASSQDMGRQTHGYTF.